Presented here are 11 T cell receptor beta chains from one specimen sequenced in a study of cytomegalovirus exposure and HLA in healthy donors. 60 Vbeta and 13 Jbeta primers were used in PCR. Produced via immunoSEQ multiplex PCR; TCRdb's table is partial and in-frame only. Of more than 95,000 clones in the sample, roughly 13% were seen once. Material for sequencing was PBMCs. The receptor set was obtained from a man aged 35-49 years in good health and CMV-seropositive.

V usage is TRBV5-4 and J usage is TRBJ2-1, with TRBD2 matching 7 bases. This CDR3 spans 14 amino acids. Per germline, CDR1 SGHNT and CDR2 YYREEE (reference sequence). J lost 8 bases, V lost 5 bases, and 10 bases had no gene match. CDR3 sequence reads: CASSGRARSDEQFF. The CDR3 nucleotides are TGTGCCAGCAGTGGGAGGGCCAGGAGCGATGAGCAGTTCTTC.

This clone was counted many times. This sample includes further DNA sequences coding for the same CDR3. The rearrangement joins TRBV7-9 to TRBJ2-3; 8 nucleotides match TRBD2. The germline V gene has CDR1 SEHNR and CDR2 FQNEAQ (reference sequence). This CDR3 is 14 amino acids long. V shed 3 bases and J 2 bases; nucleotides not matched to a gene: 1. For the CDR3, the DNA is TGTGCCAGCAGCTTTAGCGGGAACACAGATACGCAGTATTTT. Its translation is CASSFSGNTDTQYF.

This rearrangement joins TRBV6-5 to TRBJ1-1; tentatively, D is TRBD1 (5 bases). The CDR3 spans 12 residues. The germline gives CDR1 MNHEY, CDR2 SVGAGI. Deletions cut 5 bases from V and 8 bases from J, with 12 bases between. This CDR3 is CASSIWGREAFF. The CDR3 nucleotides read TGTGCCAGCAGTATATGGGGCAGGGAAGCTTTCTTT.

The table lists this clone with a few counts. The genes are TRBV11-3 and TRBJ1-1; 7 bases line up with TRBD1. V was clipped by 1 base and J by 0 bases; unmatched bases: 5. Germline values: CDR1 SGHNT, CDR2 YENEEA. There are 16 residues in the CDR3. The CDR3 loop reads CASSLVAGTVNTEAFF. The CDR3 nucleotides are TGTGCCAGCAGCTTAGTAGCGGGGACAGTGAACACTGAAGCTTTCTTT.

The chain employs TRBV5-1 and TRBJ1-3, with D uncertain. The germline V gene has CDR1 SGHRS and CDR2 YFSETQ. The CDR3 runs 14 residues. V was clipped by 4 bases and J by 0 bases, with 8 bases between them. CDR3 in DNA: TGCGCCAGCAGCGGAGGGCGCTCTGGAAACACCATATATTTT. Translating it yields CASSGGRSGNTIYF. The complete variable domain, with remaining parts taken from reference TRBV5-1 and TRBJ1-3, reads KAGVTQTPRYLIKTRGQQVTLSCSPISGHRSVSWYQQTPGQGLQFLFEYFSETQRNKGNFPGRFSGRQFSNSRSEMNVSTLELGDSALYLCASSGGRSGNTIYFGEGSWLTVV.

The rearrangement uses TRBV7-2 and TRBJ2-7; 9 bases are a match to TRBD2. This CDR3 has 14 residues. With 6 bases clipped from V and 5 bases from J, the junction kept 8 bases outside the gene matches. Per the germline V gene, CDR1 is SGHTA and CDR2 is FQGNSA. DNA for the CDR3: TGTGCCAGCAGTCCCGGGACTAGCATCCACGAGCAGTACTTC. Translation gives CASSPGTSIHEQYF. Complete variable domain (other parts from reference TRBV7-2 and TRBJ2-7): GAGVSQSPSNKVTEKGKDVELRCDPISGHTALYWYRQSLGQGLEFLIYFQGNSAPDKSGLPSDRFSAERTGGSVSTLTIQRTQQEDSAVYLCASSPGTSIHEQYFGPGTRLTVT.

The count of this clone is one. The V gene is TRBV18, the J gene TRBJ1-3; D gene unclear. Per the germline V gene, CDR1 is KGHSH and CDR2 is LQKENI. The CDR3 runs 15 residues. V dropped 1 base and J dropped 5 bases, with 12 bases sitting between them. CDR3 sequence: CASSPQPLFRNTIYF. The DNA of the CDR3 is TGTGCCAGCTCACCACAGCCCTTGTTTCGAAACACCATATATTTT.

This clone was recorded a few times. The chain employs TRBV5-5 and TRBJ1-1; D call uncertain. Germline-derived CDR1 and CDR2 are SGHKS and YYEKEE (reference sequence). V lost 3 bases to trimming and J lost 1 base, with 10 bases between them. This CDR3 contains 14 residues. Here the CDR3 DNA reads TGTGCCAGCAGCTCCCCGTCAGGGAACACTGAAGCTTTCTTT. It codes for CASSSPSGNTEAFF.

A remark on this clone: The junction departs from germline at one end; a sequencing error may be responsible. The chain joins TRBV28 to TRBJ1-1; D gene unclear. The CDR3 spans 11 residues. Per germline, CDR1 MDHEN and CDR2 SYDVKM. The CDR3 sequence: CASSSNSEAFF. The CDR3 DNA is TGTGCCAGCAGTTCGAACAGTGAAGCTTTCTTT.

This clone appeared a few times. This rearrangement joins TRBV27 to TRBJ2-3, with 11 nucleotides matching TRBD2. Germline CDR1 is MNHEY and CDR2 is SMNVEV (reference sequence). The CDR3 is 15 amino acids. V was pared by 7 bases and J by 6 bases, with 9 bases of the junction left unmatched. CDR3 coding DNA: TGTGCCAGCACACTAACTAGCGGGAGTCTGGATACGCAGTATTTT. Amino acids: CASTLTSGSLDTQYF.

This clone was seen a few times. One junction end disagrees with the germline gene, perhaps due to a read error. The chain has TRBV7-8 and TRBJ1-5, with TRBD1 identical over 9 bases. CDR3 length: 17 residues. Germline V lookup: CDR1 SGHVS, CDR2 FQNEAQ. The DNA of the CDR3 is TGTGCCAGCAGCCTAGCACCGGGACAGGGAGGCCGAGAGCCCCAGCATTTT. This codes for CASSLAPGQGGREPQHF.